The 30 T cell receptor beta chains listed next were all sequenced from one sample in a study of vaccination effects on CD4 cells after COVID-19. These receptors lack a known antigen. Within the ViraFEST assay, antigen-specific CD4+ T cells underwent expansion with viral peptide pools prior to sequencing. The culture ran for approximately 10 days, and then CD4+ T cells were isolated. The vaccine recipients had no prior SARS-CoV-2 infection, with negative nucleocapsid antibodies. Libraries were prepared by immunoSEQ multiplex PCR; TCRdb keeps only in-frame clonotypes and omits some of them. This table holds about 73,000 clones, about 70% found once. Here the sequenced sample was CD4+ T cells from PBMCs cultured with HCoV-NL63 spike peptides, taken before COVID-19 vaccination. The receptors originated from a human donor who received a COVID-19 vaccine.

V gene TRBV5-1 combines with J gene TRBJ1-5; a possible D gene is TRBD1 (6 bases). Trimming left V 0 bases short and J 5 bases short, with 12 bases between. CDR1 is SGHRS and CDR2 is YFSETQ in the germline V gene. CDR3 length: 15 residues. In nucleotides, the CDR3 is TGCGCCAGCAGCTTGGGGGGGGACACTCATCAGCCCCAGCATTTT. Protein sequence: CASSLGGDTHQPQHF.

In this sample, this clone turned up a few times. J is TRBJ1-5 and V is TRBV7-2, with 10 bases identical to TRBD1. V shed 4 bases and J 7 bases; nucleotides not matched to a gene: 7. The CDR3 totals 15 residues. The germline gives CDR1 SGHTA, CDR2 FQGNSA. CDR3 in DNA: TGTGCCAGCAGCTCACCCGGGACAGGGGTCCAGCCCCAGCATTTT. This translates into CASSSPGTGVQPQHF. Combining the CDR3 with reference TRBV7-2 and TRBJ1-5 gives the whole variable domain GAGVSQSPSNKVTEKGKDVELRCDPISGHTALYWYRQSLGQGLEFLIYFQGNSAPDKSGLPSDRFSAERTGGSVSTLTIQRTQQEDSAVYLCASSSPGTGVQPQHFGDGTRLSIL.

This clone was seen more than once but under ten times. V is TRBV11-2 and J is TRBJ2-1; TRBD2 is a possible D gene (5 bases). The CDR3 length is 12 residues. From germline, CDR1 is SGHAT and CDR2 FQNNGV. Trimming left V 2 bases short and J 9 bases short, with 8 bases between. The CDR3 DNA sequence: TGTGCCAGCAGCTTATCGGGGATTGAGCAGTTCTTC. Translating gives CASSLSGIEQFF.

The V and J genes are TRBV10-3 and TRBJ2-3; TRBD2 aligns across 11 bases. Germline CDR1 ENHRY, CDR2 SYGVKD. The CDR3 loop spans 14 amino acids. Germline trimming cut 10 bases from V and 1 base from J; bases unmatched to any gene: 4. CDR3 loop: CATQLAGGTDTQYF. Here the CDR3 DNA reads TGTGCCACGCAACTAGCGGGGGGCACAGATACGCAGTATTTT.

This rearrangement joins TRBV30 to TRBJ2-7; D is possibly TRBD1 (6 bases). Trimming removed 3 bases from V and 6 bases from J, with 12 bases in between. The CDR3 is 12 amino acids. The V gene's germline CDR1 is GTSNPN and CDR2 SVGIG (reference sequence). CDR3 DNA sequence: TGTGCCTGGAGGGACAGTTCCCTCGAGCAGTACGTC. Its protein is CAWRDSSLEQYV.

The chain carries TRBV5-1 and TRBJ2-3; possibly TRBD1 for D (5 bases). CDR3 length equals 16 residues. CDR1 and CDR2 (germline): SGHRS, YFSETQ. V was cut by 4 bases and J by 0 bases, with 15 bases left in between. The CDR3 DNA is TGCGCCAGCAGCCGCCGACAGTCCCCAAGCACAGATACGCAGTATTTT. Protein: CASSRRQSPSTDTQYF.

This chain links TRBV7-9 with TRBJ2-7; perhaps TRBD2 as D (5 bases). The CDR3 has 15 residues. CDR1 is SEHNR and CDR2 is FQNEAQ in the germline V gene (reference sequence). Trimming removed 2 bases from V and 2 bases from J, with 13 bases in between. CDR3 sequence (DNA): TGTGCCAGCAGCTTAACGGGAACAGCGACCTACGAGCAGTACGTC. Residues: CASSLTGTATYEQYV.

The chain carries TRBV2 and TRBJ2-3, with a possible D match to TRBD1 (5 bases). Germline V gives CDR1 SNHLY, CDR2 FYNNEI. The CDR3 sequence is 13 residues long. V was cut by 4 bases and J by 3 bases, with 8 bases left in between. The CDR3 spells CASSGQRTDTQYF. The CDR3 bases are TGTGCCAGCAGTGGACAGAGGACAGATACGCAGTATTTT.

The DNA for the CDR3 is TGTGCCAGCAGTCGAATTTCAGGGTCCTATGGCTACACCTTC. This encodes CASSRISGSYGYTF. The chain links TRBV6-2 or TRBV6-3 to TRBJ1-2, with D maybe TRBD1 (5 bases). Trimming took 5 bases from V and 4 from J, leaving 14 bases between them. CDR3 size: 14 residues. Germline V gene sequence: CDR1 MNHEY, CDR2 SVGEGT.

This clone was found a few times. V and J are TRBV6-5 and TRBJ2-1, with 7 bases that match TRBD1. The V segment lost 4 bases and the J segment 3 bases; nucleotides outside the gene matches: 9. CDR3 size: 16 residues. From germline, CDR1 is MNHEY and CDR2 SVGAGI. DNA for the CDR3: TGTGCCAGCAGTTCGCAAACCGGGACAGACTACAATGAGCAGTTCTTC. This codes for CASSSQTGTDYNEQFF.

The rearrangement joins TRBV24-1 to TRBJ2-7, with a tentative D call TRBD2 (7 bases). The CDR3 contains 16 residues. The V end lost 10 bases, the J end lost 5 bases, and 26 bases lay between the germline ends. Per the germline V gene, CDR1 is KGHDR and CDR2 is SFDVKD. In nucleotides, the CDR3 is TGTGCCACTCCTACCCCGGGGAGAACGGGGGGCCACGAGCAGTACGTC. Translation gives CATPTPGRTGGHEQYV.

This clone has just one count. The J gene is TRBJ1-3, the V gene TRBV12-3 or TRBV12-4; D is uncertain. The V end lost 6 bases, the J end lost 2 bases, and 8 bases lay between the germline ends. This CDR3 contains 13 residues. CDR3 DNA: TGTGCCAGCAGCCGGGTAGCTGGAAACACCATATATTTT. Protein: CASSRVAGNTIYF.

This clone was seen more than once but under ten times. The gene calls are TRBV5-1 and TRBJ2-3; possibly TRBD1 for D (5 bases). Trimming removed 6 bases from V and 6 bases from J, with 14 bases in between. Germline V lookup: CDR1 SGHRS, CDR2 YFSETQ. CDR3 length equals 13 residues. For the CDR3, the DNA is TGCGCCAGCACCCTAGGGGTATTGGATACGCAGTATTTT. This encodes CASTLGVLDTQYF.

The V and J genes are TRBV3-1 (or the pseudogene TRBV3-2) and TRBJ1-1, with D hard to call. Deletions cut 4 bases from V and 1 base from J, with 10 bases between. CDR1 is LGHDT, CDR2 YNNKEL, per germline (reference sequence). CDR3 length: 14 residues. CDR3 amino acids: CASSPSGGNTEAFF. Here the CDR3 DNA reads TGTGCCAGCAGCCCGTCGGGAGGGAACACTGAAGCTTTCTTT.

This clone has more than one count but fewer than ten. This chain joins TRBV10-2 and TRBJ2-7, with D tentatively TRBD2 (7 bases). The CDR3 runs to 14 residues. From germline, CDR1 is WSHSY and CDR2 SAAADI. Trimming removed 3 bases from V and 2 bases from J, with 11 bases in between. The CDR3 here is CASSDKGGTYEQYV. The CDR3 DNA is TGCGCCAGCAGTGATAAGGGGGGGACCTACGAGCAGTACGTC.

This chain links TRBV5-1 with TRBJ2-7, with 8 bases matching TRBD1. The length of the CDR3 is 17 residues. The V gene's germline CDR1 is SGHRS and CDR2 YFSETQ. V gave up 1 base and J gave up 3 bases; unmatched junction bases: 12. CDR3 residues: CASSLWTGRNAYYEQYV. In DNA, the CDR3 is TGCGCCAGCAGCTTGTGGACAGGGAGAAACGCTTACTACGAGCAGTACGTC.

The V gene is TRBV28, the J gene TRBJ1-6, with 7 bases lining up with TRBD1. Germline loops: CDR1 MDHEN, CDR2 SYDVKM. The junction had 5 bases not matched to a gene; V was cut back by 3 bases and J by 6 bases. The CDR3 extends over 15 amino acids. The CDR3 is CASSFAGGANSPLHF. DNA for the CDR3: TGTGCCAGCAGTTTCGCAGGGGGGGCTAATTCACCCCTCCACTTT.

This CDR3 reads CASSLAGLDTEAFF. The CDR3 DNA is TGTGCCAGCAGCTTGGCCGGGCTGGACACTGAAGCTTTCTTT. J is TRBJ1-1 and V is TRBV5-4; the D is unclear. CDR1 is SGHNT and CDR2 is YYREEE in the germline V gene (reference sequence). Trimming took off 0 bases at V and 3 bases at J, with 9 bases between the two ends. There are 14 residues in the CDR3. Full variable domain (remainder filled in from reference TRBV5-4 and TRBJ1-1): ETGVTQSPTHLIKTRGQQVTLRCSSQSGHNTVSWYQQALGQGPQFIFQYYREEENGRGNFPPRFSGLQFPNYSSELNVNALELDDSALYLCASSLAGLDTEAFFGQGTRLTVV.

The chain combines TRBV5-4 with TRBJ1-2; D uncertain. Trimming took 0 bases from V and 1 from J, leaving 16 bases between them. The CDR3 is 17 amino acids. Per germline, CDR1 SGHNT and CDR2 YYREEE (reference sequence). CDR3 in amino acids: CASSLVRNLGSNYGYTF. The CDR3 bases are TGTGCCAGCAGCTTGGTTAGGAACTTGGGGAGTAACTATGGCTACACCTTC.

The rearrangement joins TRBV9 to TRBJ1-2; no definite D call. There are 12 residues in the CDR3. The germline CDR1 and CDR2 sequences are SGDLS and YYNGEE. Trimming took 4 bases from V and 8 from J, leaving 12 bases between them. DNA of the CDR3: TGTGCCAGCAGCCTGACCGCGGGGGGCTACACCTTC. Amino acids: CASSLTAGGYTF.

The DNA of the CDR3 is TGTGCCAGCAGCTCTTACCAAGAGACCCAGTACTTC. Translation gives CASSSYQETQYF. The J gene is TRBJ2-5, the V gene TRBV7-2; D ambiguous. This CDR3 comprises 12 residues. Deletions cut 4 bases from V and 0 bases from J, with 3 bases between. Germline V gene sequence: CDR1 SGHTA, CDR2 FQGNSA.

This clone has a handful of counts. This chain links TRBV7-8 with TRBJ2-1; weak D call: TRBD2 (5 bases). The CDR3 is 16 residues long. V was clipped by 2 bases and J by 2 bases, with 13 bases between them. From germline, CDR1 is SGHVS and CDR2 FQNEAQ. CDR3 protein: CASSLSVRATYNEQFF. The CDR3 region has the DNA TGTGCCAGCAGCTTATCGGTGAGGGCCACCTACAATGAGCAGTTCTTC. The full variable domain, in which reference TRBV7-8 and TRBJ2-1 provide the parts outside the CDR3, is GAGVSQSPRYKVAKRGQDVALRCDPISGHVSLFWYQQALGQGPEFLTYFQNEAQLDKSGLPSDRFFAERPEGSVSTLKIQRTQQEDSAVYLCASSLSVRATYNEQFFGPGTRLTVL.

This sequence joins TRBV5-3 and TRBJ2-1; 7 nucleotides align to TRBD2. TRBV5-3 is an ORF; its function is uncertain. There are 12 residues in the CDR3. J gave up 12 bases and V 2 bases, and 5 bases lay outside the gene matches. CDR3 in amino acids: CARSFPLAGQFF. For the CDR3, the DNA is TGTGCCAGAAGCTTTCCTTTAGCGGGGCAGTTCTTC.

This clone was recorded only once. The chain couples TRBV4-2 to TRBJ1-2, with D unresolved. Per germline, CDR1 LGHNA and CDR2 YNFKEQ. The V and J ends lost 1 base and 4 bases respectively, with 10 bases between them. CDR3 length equals 14 residues. The CDR3 protein is CASSQGQLIYGYTF. As DNA, the CDR3 is TGTGCCAGCAGCCAAGGCCAGCTTATCTATGGCTACACCTTC.

The CDR3 region has the DNA TGTGCCACCAGCAGATCGACAGGGCCGACGGAAAAACTGTTTTTT. This sequence encodes CATSRSTGPTEKLFF. This rearrangement joins TRBV15 to TRBJ1-4, with 7 bases identical to TRBD1. This CDR3 contains 15 residues. V was clipped by 2 bases and J by 8 bases; unmatched bases: 8. The germline V gene has CDR1 LNHNV and CDR2 YYDKDF (reference sequence).

The genes are TRBV7-3 and TRBJ2-2; TRBD1 might be the D (6 bases). Germline loops: CDR1 SGHTA, CDR2 FQGTGA. Trimming took off 5 bases at V and 7 bases at J, with 8 bases between the two ends. CDR3 length: 12 residues. The CDR3, as DNA: TGTGCCAGCAGCCCCAGGGGCGGGGAGCTGTTTTTT. Its translation is CASSPRGGELFF. The variable domain in full, completed from reference TRBV7-3 and TRBJ2-2, reads GAGVSQTPSNKVTEKGKYVELRCDPISGHTALYWYRQSLGQGPEFLIYFQGTGAADDSGLPNDRFFAVRPEGSVSTLKIQRTERGDSAVYLCASSPRGGELFFGEGSRLTVL.

This chain connects TRBV19 to TRBJ2-3; 9 bases align to TRBD1. The CDR3 extends over 16 amino acids. Trimming at V came to 3 bases and at J to 2 bases, leaving 6 bases not matched to a gene. From germline, CDR1 is LNHDA and CDR2 SQIVND (reference sequence). CDR3 region: CASSIVGQGFTDTQYF. CDR3 nucleotide sequence: TGTGCCAGTAGTATTGTCGGACAGGGGTTCACAGATACGCAGTATTTT.

The chain carries TRBV7-9 and TRBJ2-3; the D gene is possibly TRBD2 (6 bases). CDR1 and CDR2 (germline): SEHNR, FQNEAQ (reference sequence). V lost 2 bases and J lost 6, with 9 bases in between. There are 13 residues in the CDR3. The CDR3 DNA is TGTGCCAGCAGCTTACGGGAGTCCGATACGCAGTATTTT. Its protein is CASSLRESDTQYF.

This clone came up once. The V call is TRBV4-3, the J call TRBJ2-2; D gene uncertain. The CDR3 contains 15 residues. V lost 0 bases and J lost 1, with 6 bases in between. Per germline, CDR1 LGHNA and CDR2 YSLEER. The DNA for the CDR3 is TGCGCCAGCAGCCAAGATCCAGGGAACACCGGGGAGCTGTTTTTT. The encoded protein is CASSQDPGNTGELFF.

This clone was observed once. The chain has TRBV5-1 and TRBJ2-2; 9 nucleotides line up with TRBD2. The CDR3 is 17 amino acids. J gave up 0 bases and V 1 base, and 4 bases lay outside the gene matches. Germline V gene lookup returns CDR1 SGHRS and CDR2 YFSETQ. CDR3 protein: CASSLRASGANTGELFF. In DNA form, the CDR3 reads TGCGCCAGCAGCTTGAGGGCTAGCGGGGCGAACACCGGGGAGCTGTTTTTT.